This TCR beta chain was sequenced for a study of vaccination effects on CD4 cells after COVID-19. The V and J ends lost 3 bases and 5 bases, in that order; junction bases with no gene match: 6. Germline V lookup: CDR1 SGHRS, CDR2 YFSETQ. This CDR3 comprises 15 residues. Before sequencing took place, the ViraFEST assay used viral peptide pools to expand antigen-specific CD4+ T cells. Isolating CD4+ T cells followed 9 to 11 days of culture. Two doses of either BNT162b2 or mRNA-1273 were given to each participant. Profiled with immunoSEQ multiplex PCR; TCRdb holds only in-frame clones, not every one. The sample carries some 74,000 clones, 80% to 85% recorded once. This clone has a handful of counts. Its antigen remains unknown.

Here the sequenced sample was CD4+ T cells from PBMCs cultured with HCoV-229E spike peptides, taken after COVID-19 vaccination. The sequence came from a human donor who received a COVID-19 vaccine. The genes are TRBV5-1 and TRBJ2-1, with 9 nucleotides matching TRBD1. CDR3 sequence: CASSSWTGENNEQFF. CDR3 DNA sequence: TGCGCCAGCAGCTCCTGGACAGGGGAGAACAATGAGCAGTTCTTC.